This record concerns one TCR beta chain sequence. Its matching antigen is unknown. Noted time point: week 35, safety follow-up. One vaccine dose held 300 ug of mutant IDH1 20-mer peptide and came with topical imiquimod. This sample stems from a study of a mutant IDH1 vaccine in newly diagnosed glioma. Sequencing used immunoSEQ multiplex PCR; TCRdb keeps in-frame clones, though not all of them. The data show 50,000 to 70,000 clones, roughly 68% seen once. Trimming took off 0 bases at V and 5 bases at J, with 8 bases between the two ends. CDR1 MNHEY and CDR2 SVGAGI come from the germline V gene. The CDR3 extends over 13 amino acids.

The chain joins TRBV6-5 to TRBJ2-7; D not resolved. This sample comprised PBMCs, obtained from a glioma patient whose treatment included an IDH1 peptide vaccine. The sequence derives from a man aged 45 to 65 with glioma. The CDR3 region is CASSYSGFNEQYF. Written as DNA, the CDR3 is TGTGCCAGCAGTTACTCAGGGTTCAACGAGCAGTACTTC.